Listed below are T cell receptor beta chains from one sample, sequenced in a study of OX40 agonist ivuxolimab in advanced cancers. Here immunoSEQ multiplex PCR was the method, and the copy in TCRdb shows in-frame clones only, minus some. This table has some 64,000 clones, approximately 81% appearing once. The sequencing used CD4+ or CD8+ T cells sorted from blood, collected in a trial of the OX40 agonist ivuxolimab. The receptors here all came from an adult with an advanced solid tumor such as melanoma, head and neck, liver or kidney cancer. Each CDR3 is given with its conserved first and last residue. Each record gives: D gene, clone size, V gene, J gene, CDR3 DNA, CDR3 protein. A D gene is named only where the DNA matches it firmly. Size is stated for part of the rows, as once, few or many counts, or as a class when the clone is expanded.

TRBD2	NA	TRBV4-2	TRBJ2-7	TGTGCCAGCAGCCAAGATTATGGCGGGAGGCCCTCCTACGAGCAGTACTTC	CASSQDYGGRPSYEQYF
TRBD1	NA	TRBV18	TRBJ2-5	TGTGCCAGCTCACCAGGAAGGGGGCAGGAGACCCAGTACTTC	CASSPGRGQETQYF
NA	NA	TRBV7-8	TRBJ2-5	TGTGCCAGCAGCTTAGCAGAGGCCCAAGAGACCCAGTACTTC	CASSLAEAQETQYF
TRBD1	medium-sized	TRBV5-1	TRBJ1-2	TGCGCCAGCAGCTCCATACCGGGACAGGAGGGCTATGGCTACACCTTC	CASSSIPGQEGYGYTF
TRBD1	NA	TRBV10-3	TRBJ2-6	TGTGCCATCAGGGGGACAGAAGTAAGGGCTGGGGCCAACGTCCTGACTTTC	CAIRGTEVRAGANVLTF
NA	NA	TRBV7-2	TRBJ1-2	TGTGCCAGCAGCTTGAGAGGACGAGGCTACACCTTC	CASSLRGRGYTF
NA	NA	TRBV6-6	TRBJ2-7	TGTGCCAGCAGTTTGGGGTCCGGGCCCCCCCTCTTC	CASSLGSGPPLF
NA	NA	TRBV6-1	TRBJ2-7	TGTGCCAGCAGTGAATTTCTAGCGCGCCGCTCCTACGAGCAGTACTTC	CASSEFLARRSYEQYF
NA	NA	TRBV6-5	TRBJ2-3	TGTGCCAGCAGTGACCAGCGAAGGCAGTATTTT	CASSDQRRQYF
TRBD2	few	TRBV19	TRBJ2-7	TGTGCCAGTAGTACGCGACTAGCGGGAGCCTACGAGCAGTACTTC	CASSTRLAGAYEQYF
TRBD1	NA	TRBV28	TRBJ1-1	TGTGCCAGCAGTTTAGAACTTACAGGGGACACTGAAGCTTTCTTT	CASSLELTGDTEAFF
TRBD1	NA	TRBV10-1	TRBJ2-5	TGCGCCAGCAGTAGAGACAGGGGGGAGACCCAGTACTTC	CASSRDRGETQYF
TRBD2	few	TRBV28	TRBJ2-1	TGTGCCAGCAGTCTCCGGGACTACCAGACGCTTTACAATGAGCAGTTCTTC	CASSLRDYQTLYNEQFF